The sequence of this T cell receptor (beta chain) was determined in a study of blood T cell repertoires in COVID-19. Study context: Donors in the United States, Italy and Spain gave samples during acute or convalescent COVID-19. PBMCs, B-cell-depleted T cells, or T cells provided the cDNA or gDNA that made up the material.

CDR1 and CDR2 from the germline V gene are KGHSY and FQNENV. The CDR3 consists of 15 residues. V shed 4 bases and J shed 0 bases, with 12 bases lying between them. Authors' methods: Amplifying reference gene primers gave estimates of nucleated cell counts. Here immunoSEQ multiplex PCR was the method, and the copy in TCRdb shows in-frame clones only, minus some. D and trimming come from the DNA, and the V and J calls and clone size come from that table. Among under 100,000 clones listed, around 88% were seen once. The clonotype originates from a man aged 25 to 40 with acute or convalescent COVID-19. The chain employs TRBV16 and TRBJ1-1; D might be TRBD1 (5 bases). Specimen: peripheral blood. The DNA of the CDR3 is TGTGCCAGCAGCCCCCTGCGGGGCTTGAACACTGAAGCTTTCTTT. This gives the protein CASSPLRGLNTEAFF.